These T cell receptor beta chains were read from a single sample in a study of identical twins. TCRdb re-derived calls from the 5' RACE reads in MiXCR, one entry per CDR3 protein. Of approximately 350,000 distinct CDR3 sequences listed, roughly an eighth are singletons. These data were also filed under a second study, of yellow fever vaccine responses in identical twins.

Sequencing was carried out using CD8+ T cells sorted from blood. The receptor source for this set is a woman aged 18-30 years in good health. Both conserved end residues are part of each CDR3. Fields, in order: D gene, V gene, clone size, J gene, CDR3 protein, CDR3 DNA. The D gene is left open where the match is weak. Clone size is stated in some rows and not others, as once, few, many or a class when expanded.

-	TRBV27	many	TRBJ1-1	CASSLRTRASVKTEAFF	TGTGCCAGCAGTTTAAGGACGAGAGCCTCGGTCAAGACTGAAGCTTTCTTT
TRBD1	TRBV5-1	many	TRBJ2-1	CASSIDRGDEQFF	TGCGCCAGCAGCATCGACAGGGGGGATGAGCAGTTCTTC
-	TRBV29-1	-	TRBJ1-2	CSVEVLGRYLDYGYTF	TGCAGCGTTGAAGTATTGGGTCGGTATTTAGACTATGGCTACACCTTC
-	TRBV6-4	few	TRBJ2-1	CASSDRGGVDEQFF	TGTGCCAGCAGCGACAGGGGAGGGGTGGATGAGCAGTTCTTC
TRBD2	TRBV4-1	many	TRBJ2-1	CASSRGGAGGTNEQFF	TGCGCCAGCAGCCGAGGAGGAGCGGGAGGTACGAATGAGCAGTTCTTC
-	TRBV7-9	many	TRBJ2-1	CASSSLFYNEQFF	TGTGCCAGCAGCTCTCTATTCTACAATGAGCAGTTCTTC
-	TRBV7-9	-	TRBJ1-4	CASSSGDTATNEKLFF	TGTGCCAGCAGCTCGGGAGACACTGCAACTAATGAAAAACTGTTTTTT
TRBD2	TRBV5-5	few	TRBJ2-7	CASRWGLAPYEQYF	TGTGCCAGCAGGTGGGGACTAGCGCCCTACGAGCAGTACTTC
TRBD2	TRBV11-2	-	TRBJ2-3	CASSSPTSGGGTQYF	TGTGCCAGCAGCTCTCCGACTAGCGGGGGAGGTACGCAGTATTTT
-	TRBV27	-	TRBJ2-2	CASSTGPWVPGELFF	TGTGCCAGCAGTACGGGACCCTGGGTCCCCGGGGAGCTGTTTTTT
TRBD2	TRBV15	many	TRBJ2-3	CATSRDSKDLAGGWDTQYF	TGTGCCACCAGCAGAGATTCGAAGGACCTAGCGGGGGGGTGGGATACGCAGTATTTT
-	TRBV29-1	few	TRBJ2-1	CSVESGDAFNEQFF	TGCAGCGTTGAATCGGGGGACGCCTTCAATGAGCAGTTCTTC
TRBD2	TRBV7-9	-	TRBJ2-1	CASSLPLAGAYNEQFF	TGTGCCAGCAGCTTGCCTCTAGCGGGAGCCTACAATGAGCAGTTCTTC
-	TRBV14	few	TRBJ2-2	CASSPDGGTVGELFF	TGTGCCAGCAGCCCCGATGGAGGGACGGTCGGGGAGCTGTTTTTT
-	TRBV28	many	TRBJ2-2	CASTQNTGELFF	TGTGCCAGCACCCAAAACACCGGGGAGCTGTTTTTT
TRBD1	TRBV5-8	-	TRBJ2-2	CASSLLRDRDTTGELFF	TGTGCCAGCAGCCTTCTCCGGGACAGGGATACCACCGGGGAGCTGTTTTTT
TRBD1	TRBV28	many	TRBJ2-2	CASSSGQTHTGELFF	TGTGCCAGCAGTTCGGGACAGACACACACCGGGGAGCTGTTTTTT
-	TRBV3-1	few	TRBJ2-7	CASSQAPIDYIPTYEQYF	TGTGCCAGCAGCCAAGCTCCAATTGACTATATCCCAACCTACGAGCAGTACTTC
-	TRBV6-2/TRBV6-3	-	TRBJ2-3	CASSIDWGPLTDTQYF	TGTGCCAGCAGTATTGACTGGGGCCCGCTCACAGATACGCAGTATTTT
-	TRBV20-1	-	TRBJ2-1	CSAQVAGGGVEQFF	TGCAGTGCCCAGGTAGCCGGCGGGGGCGTAGAGCAGTTCTTC
-	TRBV10-3	-	TRBJ2-3	CAISEMRGADTQYF	TGTGCCATCAGTGAGATGAGAGGGGCAGATACGCAGTATTTT
TRBD2	TRBV2	-	TRBJ2-3	CAITGLAGVDTQYF	TGTGCGATAACAGGACTAGCGGGAGTCGATACGCAGTATTTT
TRBD1	TRBV4-1	many	TRBJ1-5	CASSSRDRGFNQPQHF	TGCGCCAGCAGCTCCCGGGACAGGGGATTCAATCAGCCCCAGCATTTT
-	TRBV5-1	few	TRBJ2-7	CASRVDSLSYEQYF	TGCGCCAGCAGAGTGGACAGCCTCTCCTACGAGCAGTACTTC
-	TRBV27	-	TRBJ2-7	CASTSGNSGEQYF	TGTGCCAGCACCTCCGGGAACTCGGGGGAGCAGTACTTC
TRBD1	TRBV28	few	TRBJ2-5	CASLGTAFLETQYF	TGTGCCAGCTTAGGGACAGCATTTTTGGAGACCCAGTACTTC
TRBD1	TRBV5-1	-	TRBJ2-3	CASSSRTGTGSTDTQYF	TGCGCCAGCAGCTCTCGGACCGGGACAGGTAGCACAGATACGCAGTATTTT
TRBD1	TRBV10-1	-	TRBJ2-1	CASSEKGQGYNEQFF	TGCGCCAGCAGTGAGAAGGGACAGGGCTACAATGAGCAGTTCTTC
-	TRBV14	-	TRBJ2-3	CASSQEASPFSYTDTQYF	TGTGCCAGCAGCCAAGAAGCTAGCCCATTTAGCTACACAGATACGCAGTATTTT
-	TRBV29-1	-	TRBJ2-7	CSVEDQGPGGYYEQYF	TGCAGCGTTGAAGATCAAGGCCCCGGTGGTTACTACGAGCAGTACTTC
TRBD2	TRBV11-2	many	TRBJ2-3	CASRDSGGAQDTQYF	TGTGCCAGCAGAGATAGCGGGGGGGCCCAAGATACGCAGTATTTT
-	TRBV27	-	TRBJ2-7	CASSFGDGAYEQYF	TGTGCCAGCAGTTTTGGGGACGGCGCCTACGAGCAGTACTTC
-	TRBV11-2	few	TRBJ2-7	CASSLVQIPYEQYF	TGTGCCAGCAGCTTAGTACAGATACCCTACGAGCAGTACTTC
TRBD2	TRBV12-3/TRBV12-4	few	TRBJ2-7	CASTTSGISYEQYF	TGTGCCAGCACCACTAGCGGAATCTCCTACGAGCAGTACTTC
TRBD1	TRBV7-9	-	TRBJ1-2	CASSPGGAYGYTF	TGTGCCAGCAGCCCAGGGGGCGCCTATGGCTACACCTTC
-	TRBV20-1	few	TRBJ1-6	CSARDLGWNNSPLHF	TGCAGTGCTAGAGATCTGGGGTGGAATAATTCACCCCTCCACTTT
-	TRBV4-1	-	TRBJ1-6	CASNQAATGDNSPLHF	TGCGCCAGCAACCAGGCTGCGACAGGCGATAATTCACCCCTCCACTTT
TRBD2	TRBV10-3	once	TRBJ2-4	CAISEPTRGEGSRQKNIQYF	TGTGCCATCAGTGAGCCGACGCGAGGGGAGGGATCGAGACAGAAAAACATTCAGTACTTC
TRBD1	TRBV6-5	-	TRBJ2-5	CASSYWSGQGRAETQYF	TGTGCCAGCAGTTATTGGTCGGGACAGGGTCGGGCGGAGACCCAGTACTTC
-	TRBV3-1	-	TRBJ2-3	CASSQLSGITDTQYF	TGTGCCAGCAGCCAGTTGAGCGGCATCACAGATACGCAGTATTTT
TRBD2	TRBV27	-	TRBJ2-7	CASSLSGLATEQYF	TGTGCCAGCAGTTTATCGGGACTAGCGACCGAGCAGTACTTC
-	TRBV2	-	TRBJ2-2	CASSESPGGPSGRITGELFF	TGTGCCAGCAGTGAATCCCCCGGCGGGCCTTCAGGAAGGATCACCGGGGAGCTGTTTTTT
-	TRBV4-1	-	TRBJ1-5	CASSQVLLNSNQPQHF	TGCGCCAGCAGCCAAGTTCTACTAAATAGCAATCAGCCCCAGCATTTT
-	TRBV10-2	-	TRBJ1-2	CASSDRGGYTF	TGCGCCAGCAGTGACAGGGGTGGCTACACCTTC